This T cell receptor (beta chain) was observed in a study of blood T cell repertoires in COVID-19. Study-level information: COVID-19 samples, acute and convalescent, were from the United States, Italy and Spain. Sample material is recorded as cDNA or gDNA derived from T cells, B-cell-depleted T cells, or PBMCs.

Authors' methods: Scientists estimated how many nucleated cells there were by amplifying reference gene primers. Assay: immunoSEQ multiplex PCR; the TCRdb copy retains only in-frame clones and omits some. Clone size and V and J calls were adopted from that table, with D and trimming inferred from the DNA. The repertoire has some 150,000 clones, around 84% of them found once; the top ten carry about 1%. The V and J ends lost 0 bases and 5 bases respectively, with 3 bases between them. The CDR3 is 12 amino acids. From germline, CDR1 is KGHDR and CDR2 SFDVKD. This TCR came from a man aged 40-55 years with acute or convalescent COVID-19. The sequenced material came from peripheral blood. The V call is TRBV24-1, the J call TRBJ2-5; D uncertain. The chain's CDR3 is CATSDLGETQYF. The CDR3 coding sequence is TGTGCCACCAGTGATTTGGGCGAGACCCAGTACTTC.